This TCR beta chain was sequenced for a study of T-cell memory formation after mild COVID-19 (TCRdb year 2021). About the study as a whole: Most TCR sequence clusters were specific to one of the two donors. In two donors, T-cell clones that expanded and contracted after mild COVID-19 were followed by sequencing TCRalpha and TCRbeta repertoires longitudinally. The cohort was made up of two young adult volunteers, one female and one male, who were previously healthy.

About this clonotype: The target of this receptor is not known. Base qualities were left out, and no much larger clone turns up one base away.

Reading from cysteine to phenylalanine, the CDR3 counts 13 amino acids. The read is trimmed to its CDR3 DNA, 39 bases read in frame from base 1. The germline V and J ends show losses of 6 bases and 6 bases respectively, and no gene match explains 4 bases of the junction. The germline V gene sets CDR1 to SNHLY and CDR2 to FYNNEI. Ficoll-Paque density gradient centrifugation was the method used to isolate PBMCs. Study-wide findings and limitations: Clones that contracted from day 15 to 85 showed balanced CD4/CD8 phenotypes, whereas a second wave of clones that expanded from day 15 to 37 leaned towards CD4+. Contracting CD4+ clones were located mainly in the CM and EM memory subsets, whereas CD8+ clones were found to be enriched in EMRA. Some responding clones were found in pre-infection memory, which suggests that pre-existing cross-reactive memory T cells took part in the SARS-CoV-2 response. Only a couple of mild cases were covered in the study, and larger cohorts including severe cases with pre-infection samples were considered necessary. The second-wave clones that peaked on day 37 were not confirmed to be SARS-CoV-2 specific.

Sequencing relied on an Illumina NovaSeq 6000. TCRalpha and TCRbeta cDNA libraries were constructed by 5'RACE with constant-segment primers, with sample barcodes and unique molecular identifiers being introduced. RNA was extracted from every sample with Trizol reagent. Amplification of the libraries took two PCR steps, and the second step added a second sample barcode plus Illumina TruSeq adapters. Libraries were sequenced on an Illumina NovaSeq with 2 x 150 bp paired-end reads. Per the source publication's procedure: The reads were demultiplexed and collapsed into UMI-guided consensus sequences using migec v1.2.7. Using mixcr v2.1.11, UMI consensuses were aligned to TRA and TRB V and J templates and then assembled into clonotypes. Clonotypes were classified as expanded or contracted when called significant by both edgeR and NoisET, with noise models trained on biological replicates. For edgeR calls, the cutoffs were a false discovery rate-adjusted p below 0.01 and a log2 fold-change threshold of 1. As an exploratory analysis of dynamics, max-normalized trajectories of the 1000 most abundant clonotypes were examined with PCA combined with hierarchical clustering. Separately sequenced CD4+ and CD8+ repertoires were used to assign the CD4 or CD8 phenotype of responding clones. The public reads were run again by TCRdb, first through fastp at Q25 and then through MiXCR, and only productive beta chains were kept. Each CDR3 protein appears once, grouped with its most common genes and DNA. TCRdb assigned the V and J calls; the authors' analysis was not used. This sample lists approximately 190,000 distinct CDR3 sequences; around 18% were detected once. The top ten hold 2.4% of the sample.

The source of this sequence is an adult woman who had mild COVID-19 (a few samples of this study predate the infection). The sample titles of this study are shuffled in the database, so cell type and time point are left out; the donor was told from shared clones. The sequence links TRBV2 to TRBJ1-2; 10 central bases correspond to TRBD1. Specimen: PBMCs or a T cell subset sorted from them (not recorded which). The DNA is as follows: TGTGCCAGCAGGCCGGGACAGGGGCATGGCTACACCTTC. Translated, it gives CASRPGQGHGYTF.